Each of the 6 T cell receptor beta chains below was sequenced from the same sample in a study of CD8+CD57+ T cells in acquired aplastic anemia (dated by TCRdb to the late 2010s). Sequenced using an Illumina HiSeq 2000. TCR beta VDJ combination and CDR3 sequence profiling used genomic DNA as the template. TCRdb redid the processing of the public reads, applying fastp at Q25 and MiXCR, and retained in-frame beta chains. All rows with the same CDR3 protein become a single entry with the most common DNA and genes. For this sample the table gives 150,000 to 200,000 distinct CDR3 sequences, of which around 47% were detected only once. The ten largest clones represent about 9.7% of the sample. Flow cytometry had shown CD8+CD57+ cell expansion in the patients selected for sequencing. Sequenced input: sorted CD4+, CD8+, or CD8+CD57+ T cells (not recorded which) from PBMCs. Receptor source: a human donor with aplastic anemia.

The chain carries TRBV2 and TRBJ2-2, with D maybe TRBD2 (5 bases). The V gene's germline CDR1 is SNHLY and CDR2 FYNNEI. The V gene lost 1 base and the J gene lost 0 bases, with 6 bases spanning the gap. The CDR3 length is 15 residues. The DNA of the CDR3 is TGTGCCAGCAGTGAAGGGACTGCGAACACCGGGGAGCTGTTTTTT. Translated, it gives CASSEGTANTGELFF.

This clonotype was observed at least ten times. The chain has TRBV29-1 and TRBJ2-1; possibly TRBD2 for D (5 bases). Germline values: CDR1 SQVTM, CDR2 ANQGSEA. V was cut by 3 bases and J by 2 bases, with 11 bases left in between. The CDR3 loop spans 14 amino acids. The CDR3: CSVDPLRAYNEQFF. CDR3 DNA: TGCAGCGTTGATCCCTTGCGGGCCTACAATGAGCAGTTCTTC.

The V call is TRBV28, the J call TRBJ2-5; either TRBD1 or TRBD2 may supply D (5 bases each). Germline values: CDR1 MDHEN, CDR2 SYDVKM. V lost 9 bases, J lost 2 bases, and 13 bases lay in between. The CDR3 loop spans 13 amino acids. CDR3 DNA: TGTGCCAGTACTCTTGGGGGTCAAGAGACCCAGTACTTC. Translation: CASTLGGQETQYF.

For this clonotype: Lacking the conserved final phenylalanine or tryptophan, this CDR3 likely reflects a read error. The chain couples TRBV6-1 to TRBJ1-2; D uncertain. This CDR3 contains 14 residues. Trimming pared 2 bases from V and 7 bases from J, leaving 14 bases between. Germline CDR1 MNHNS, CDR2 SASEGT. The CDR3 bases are TGTGCCAGCAGTGAAATAGTAGGCAAGGGTGGCTACACCCTC. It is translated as CASSEIVGKGGYTL.

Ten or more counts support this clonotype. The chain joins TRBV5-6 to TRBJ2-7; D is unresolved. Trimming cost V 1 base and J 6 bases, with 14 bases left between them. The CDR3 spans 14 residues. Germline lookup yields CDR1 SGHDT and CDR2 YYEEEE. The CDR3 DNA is TGTGCCAGCAGCTTGTGGCGAGCGATTGCCGAGCAGTACTTC. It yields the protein CASSLWRAIAEQYF.

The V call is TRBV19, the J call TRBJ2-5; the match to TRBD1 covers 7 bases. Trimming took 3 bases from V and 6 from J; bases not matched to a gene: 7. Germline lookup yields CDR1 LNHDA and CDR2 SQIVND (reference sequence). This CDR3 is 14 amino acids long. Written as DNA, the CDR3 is TGTGCCAGTAGTATTCCCGGGACAGAGAAGACCCAGTACTTC. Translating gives CASSIPGTEKTQYF.